Included here is one TCR beta chain sequence, with context. This record comes from a study of blood T cell repertoires in COVID-19. The germline V gene has CDR1 SGHNT and CDR2 YENEEA. The CDR3 is made up of 15 amino acids. V gave up 4 bases and J gave up 4 bases, with 14 bases separating them. The method was immunoSEQ multiplex PCR; TCRdb's version includes in-frame clones alone and lacks a portion of them. This sample yields 100,000 to 110,000 clones, of which 85% are seen a single time; over 10% belongs to the top ten. The gene calls are TRBV11-3 and TRBJ2-1, with D uncertain. The sample consisted of peripheral blood. The sequence was collected from a man aged 45-65 years with active or convalescent COVID-19. The chain's CDR3 is CASSSQPQRYNEQFF. CDR3 in DNA: TGTGCCAGCAGCTCACAGCCCCAACGGTACAATGAGCAGTTCTTC. Full variable domain (rest looked up from reference TRBV11-3 and TRBJ2-1): EAGVVQSPRYKIIEKKQPVAFWCNPISGHNTLYWYLQNLGQGPELLIRYENEEAVDDSQLPKDRFSAERLKGVDSTLKIQPAELGDSAVYLCASSSQPQRYNEQFFGPGTRLTVL.